This passage covers 8 T cell receptor beta chains from one sample sequenced in a study of response to subunit inactivated influenza vaccine. Using its own MiXCR run on the RT-PCR reads, TCRdb lists one record per CDR3 protein. The sample has more than 550,000 distinct CDR3 sequences; 10% to 15% are singletons. The specimen comprised PBMCs from blood, sampled on the day of vaccination. All receptors come from a man aged 50-59 years who received an inactivated influenza vaccine.

In its sample, this clonotype was seen a few times. The CDR3 DNA reads TGTGCCATCAGTCCGAGCCGCGGGAATGCCTACGAGCAGTACTTC. Its translation is CAISPSRGNAYEQYF. The chain joins TRBV10-3 to TRBJ2-7; TRBD2 might be the D (6 bases). Germline CDR1 reads ENHRY; CDR2 reads SYGVKD. Deletions cut 5 bases from V and 2 bases from J, with 16 bases between. This CDR3 has 15 residues.

The chain recombines TRBV12-3 or TRBV12-4 with TRBJ1-4, with D possibly TRBD1 on 6 matching bases. This CDR3 comprises 14 residues. Trimming stripped 6 bases from V and 8 bases from J, with 16 bases between. The CDR3 DNA reads TGTGCCAGCAGAGAGGGGGACTTAAACGAAAAACTGTTTTTT. It codes for CASREGDLNEKLFF.

There are a few counts of this clonotype. The rearrangement joins TRBV4-1 to TRBJ2-5; 7 bases align to TRBD1. The CDR3 length is 17 residues. Germline V gene data show CDR1 as MGHRA and CDR2 as YSYEKL. Trimming took 0 bases from V and 2 from J; bases not matched to a gene: 9. The CDR3 sequence is CASSQDRGQATQETQYF. The CDR3 bases are TGCGCCAGCAGCCAAGATCGAGGACAGGCTACACAAGAGACCCAGTACTTC.

This clonotype was found a few times. The rearrangement joins TRBV5-5 to TRBJ2-3; 8 nucleotides agree with TRBD2. The trim removed 0 bases at V and 1 base at J, leaving 7 bases unmatched. Germline CDR1 is SGHKS and CDR2 is YYEKEE (reference sequence). The CDR3 is 17 residues long. CDR3 sequence reads: CASSLAWRGAGTDTQYF. DNA for the CDR3: TGTGCCAGCAGCTTGGCGTGGCGGGGGGCGGGCACAGATACGCAGTATTTT.

This clonotype was recorded a few times. The rearrangement joins TRBV6-5 to TRBJ1-3; D is uncertain. Germline CDR1 and CDR2: MNHEY and SVGAGI. V lost 0 bases, J lost 0 bases, and 9 bases lay in between. There are 16 residues in the CDR3. The CDR3 nucleotides read TGTGCCAGCAGTTACTCTTCAGTATTCTCTGGAAACACCATATATTTT. Its protein product is CASSYSSVFSGNTIYF.

In its sample, this clonotype was seen a few times. The chain combines TRBV12-3 or TRBV12-4 with TRBJ1-2, with TRBD1 identical over 8 bases. V was clipped by 4 bases and J by 3 bases; unmatched bases: 10. The CDR3 extends over 16 amino acids. The CDR3 DNA reads as TGTGCCAGCAGTTCACGCCGGACAGGGTTCCACTATGGCTACACCTTC. Translation: CASSSRRTGFHYGYTF.

This clonotype has a count of ten or more. The gene calls are TRBV20-1 and TRBJ1-1; D unresolved. This CDR3 region has 14 residues. Germline values: CDR1 DFQATT, CDR2 SNEGSKA (reference sequence). Trimming left V 2 bases short and J 0 bases short, with 10 bases between. CDR3 residues: CSARPGHMNTEAFF. DNA for the CDR3: TGCAGTGCTAGACCGGGTCATATGAACACTGAAGCTTTCTTT.

This clonotype was recorded at least ten times. The chain couples TRBV7-2 to TRBJ2-2; D is uncertain. CDR1 is SGHTA, CDR2 FQGNSA, per germline. The CDR3 has 14 amino acids. Trimming cost V 1 base and J 7 bases, with 10 bases left between them. Here the CDR3 DNA reads TGTGCCAGCAGCTTAGTTCGAAAGGGCGGGGAGCTGTTTTTT. This codes for CASSLVRKGGELFF.